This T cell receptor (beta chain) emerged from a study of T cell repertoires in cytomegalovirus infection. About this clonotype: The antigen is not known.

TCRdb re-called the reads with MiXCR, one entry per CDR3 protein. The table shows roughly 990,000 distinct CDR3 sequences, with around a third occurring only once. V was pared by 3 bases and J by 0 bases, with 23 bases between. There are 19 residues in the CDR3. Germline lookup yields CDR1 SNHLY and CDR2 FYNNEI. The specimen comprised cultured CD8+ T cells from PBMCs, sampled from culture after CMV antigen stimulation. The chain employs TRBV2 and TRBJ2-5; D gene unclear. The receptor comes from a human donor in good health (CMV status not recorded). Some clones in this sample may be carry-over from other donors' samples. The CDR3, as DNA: TGTGCCAGCAGTGAGGCCTCTTCCCTACAGAGTACTTACCAAGAGACCCAGTACTTC. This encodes CASSEASSLQSTYQETQYF. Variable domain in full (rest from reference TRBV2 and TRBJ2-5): EPEVTQTPSHQVTQMGQEVILRCVPISNHLYFYWYRQILGQKVEFLVSFYNNEISEKSEIFDDQFSVERPDGSNFTLKIRSTKLEDSAMYFCASSEASSLQSTYQETQYFGPGTRLLVL.